This T cell receptor (beta chain) was identified during a study of naive and memory T cell subsets. Study outcomes and limitations: Gini index rose across naive, CM, EM and EMRA in CD4 and CD8.

The beta constant-region primer was an equimolar mix of two oligonucleotides covering TRBC1 and TRBC2. TCRdb re-called the UMI-ligation and nested PCR reads through MiXCR, storing one row per CDR3 protein. Counted here are around 40,000 distinct CDR3 sequences, about an eighth occurring once; the ten biggest clones make up approximately 20%. Looked up from germline, CDR1 is SGHTA and CDR2 is FQGNSA. V was cut by 2 bases and J by 6 bases, with 14 bases left in between. This CDR3 has 14 amino acids. This clonotype appeared a few times. The antigen is not known. The source material was effector memory CD4+ T cells from blood. The sample's subset: effector memory, CD45RA- CD27-. The receptor was isolated from a human donor in good health. The chain employs TRBV7-2 and TRBJ2-7; D remains ambiguous. The CDR3 DNA reads TGTGCCAGCAGCTTAAGTTTTTCAGGTGGCGAGCAGTACTTC. It translates to CASSLSFSGGEQYF.